Listed below are T cell receptor beta chains from one sample, sequenced in a study of memory CD4+ T cells and cytomegalovirus serostatus. Sequenced by immunoSEQ multiplex PCR; TCRdb stores in-frame clones only, minus some. The data hold 50,000 to 55,000 clones, with 78% observed a single time. The sample comprised memory CD4+ T cells from blood. Source of these receptors: an adult in good health and CMV-seronegative. Each CDR3 is given with its conserved first and last residue. The order of the fields is D gene, J gene, clone size, CDR3 length, V gene, CDR3 DNA, CDR3 protein. The D gene is left open where the match is weak. A clone size is listed for some rows: how often the clone was seen (once, few, many), or a class if it is expanded.

TRBD1,TRBJ1-6,NA,16,TRBV2,TGTGCCAGCAGCGTGACAGGGGGCGCCGGGAATTCACCCCTCCACTTT,CASSVTGGAGNSPLHF
NA,TRBJ2-7,NA,14,TRBV5-1,TGCGCCAGCAGCTTGGAAAGGGGGACCTACGAGCAGTACTTC,CASSLERGTYEQYF
NA,TRBJ1-1,NA,14,TRBV7-9,TGTGCCAGCAGCTTAGCGTCGGGTGGCACTGAAGCTTTCTTT,CASSLASGGTEAFF
TRBD1,TRBJ2-7,few,17,TRBV10-3,TGTGCCATCAGGCCGAGGTTGACCGGGACAGAACCCTACGAGCAGTACTTC,CAIRPRLTGTEPYEQYF
NA,TRBJ1-2,NA,15,TRBV29-1,TGCAGCGTTCCCATGGCGGGAGTCGGGAGATATGGCTACACCTTC,CSVPMAGVGRYGYTF
NA,TRBJ2-7,NA,15,TRBV23-1,TGCGCCAGCACTCCATTTGGGGGCATATCCTACGAGCAGTACTTC,CASTPFGGISYEQYF
NA,TRBJ1-6,NA,18,TRBV19,TGTGCCAGTAGTATACATGGCGAGGGGAGCTCCTATAATTCACCCCTCCACTTT,CASSIHGEGSSYNSPLHF
NA,TRBJ2-5,NA,17,TRBV28,TGTGCCAGCAGTTTCGGAGACTACAGGGTAACTTCGGAGACCCAGTACTTC,CASSFGDYRVTSETQYF
TRBD1,TRBJ2-3,few,18,TRBV7-8,TGTGCCAGCAGCCCTAGGGTCATGAGCAGGGGGCGCGCAGATACGCAGTATTTT,CASSPRVMSRGRADTQYF
TRBD1,TRBJ1-1,few,14,TRBV27,TGTGCCAGCAGTTTATACAGGGGCAACACTGAAGCTTTCTTT,CASSLYRGNTEAFF
NA,TRBJ1-2,NA,12,TRBV6-4,TGTGCCAGCAGTGACGGCGGCTATGGCTACACCTTC,CASSDGGYGYTF
NA,TRBJ1-1,NA,14,TRBV9,TGTGCCAGCAGCGTAGCTAGTAGGGACACTGAAGCTTTCTTT,CASSVASRDTEAFF
NA,TRBJ1-1,NA,13,TRBV7-2,TGTGCCAGCAGCTTGGGAGGGGCCCCTGAAGCTTTCTTT,CASSLGGAPEAFF
NA,TRBJ2-1,NA,13,TRBV2,TGTGCCAGCAGCGGGGATCCCTACAATGAGCAGTTCTTC,CASSGDPYNEQFF
NA,TRBJ2-1,NA,16,TRBV5-1,TGCGCCAGCAGCTTGGGACAGTCGTTTCCCCACAATGAGCAGTTCTTC,CASSLGQSFPHNEQFF
NA,TRBJ2-4,NA,13,TRBV7-2,TGTGCCAGCAGCAGAGGGCAAGAAAACATTCAGTACTTC,CASSRGQENIQYF
NA,TRBJ1-6,NA,14,TRBV30,TGTGCCTGTACGGGAGTGCCCTATAATTCACCCCTCCACTTT,CACTGVPYNSPLHF
NA,TRBJ1-4,NA,17,TRBV1,TGCACCAGCAGCCAAGGGGAGACAGGTAGGATCCGAAGGAAACTGTTTTTT,CTSSQGETGRIRRKLFF
NA,TRBJ1-6,once,13,TRBV11-1,TGTGCCAGCAGCCGGAAAGACAATTCACCCCTCCACTTT,CASSRKDNSPLHF
NA,TRBJ1-1,NA,13,TRBV27,TGTGCCAGCAGTTTCCGAGGGGGCACTGAAGCTTTCTTT,CASSFRGGTEAFF
NA,TRBJ2-3,NA,14,TRBV9,TGTGCCAGCAGCGTTGTTGGGGTAGCAGATACGCAGTATTTT,CASSVVGVADTQYF
NA,TRBJ1-1,NA,15,TRBV5-1,TGCGCCAGCAGCTTGGGGTCCGGGGTAGGCACTGAAGCTTTCTTT,CASSLGSGVGTEAFF
NA,TRBJ1-3,NA,15,TRBV19,TGTGCCAGTAGTATAGTGGACGGCTCTGGAAACACCATATATTTT,CASSIVDGSGNTIYF
NA,TRBJ2-3,once,14,TRBV6-1,TGTGCCAGCAGTGTGGGCGGGGGCACAGATACGCAGTATTTT,CASSVGGGTDTQYF
NA,TRBJ1-5,few,15,TRBV12-5,TGTGCTAGTGGTCCACCAAGTGCTAGCAATCAGCCCCAGCATTTT,CASGPPSASNQPQHF
NA,TRBJ2-6,NA,17,TRBV7-9,TGTGCCAGCAGCCTTCTGGCCAGAGCGTCTGGGGCCAACGTCCTGACTTTC,CASSLLARASGANVLTF
NA,TRBJ1-6,NA,18,TRBV4-3,TGCGCCAGCAGCCAAGTTACGTTTATGGGGGTAGATAATTCACCCCTCCACTTT,CASSQVTFMGVDNSPLHF
NA,TRBJ1-1,NA,13,TRBV11-3,TGTGCCAGCAGCGACCAGTCGAACACTGAAGCTTTCTTT,CASSDQSNTEAFF
NA,TRBJ2-6,NA,15,TRBV29-1,TGCAGCGTTGAAGGAGCGGCCTCTGGGGCCAACGTCCTGACTTTC,CSVEGAASGANVLTF
NA,TRBJ2-2,NA,15,TRBV27,TGTGCCAGCAGCCCGGGCTTAAGAAGGACCGGGGAGCTGTTTTTT,CASSPGLRRTGELFF
NA,TRBJ1-3,NA,13,TRBV6-4,TGTGCCAGCAGTGAATGGGGCGGAAACACCATATATTTT,CASSEWGGNTIYF
TRBD1,TRBJ1-5,NA,15,TRBV7-6,TGTGCCAGCAGCTTAACAGGGGGGGTCAATCAGCCCCAGCATTTT,CASSLTGGVNQPQHF
TRBD2,TRBJ2-1,NA,16,TRBV5-4,TGTGCCAGCAGCTTACCGGGACTAGCGAGCATCAGTGAGCAGTTCTTC,CASSLPGLASISEQFF
TRBD1,TRBJ2-7,NA,16,TRBV7-7,TGTGCCAGCAGCCGTCCCGGGACAGCTTACTCCTACGAGCAGTACTTC,CASSRPGTAYSYEQYF